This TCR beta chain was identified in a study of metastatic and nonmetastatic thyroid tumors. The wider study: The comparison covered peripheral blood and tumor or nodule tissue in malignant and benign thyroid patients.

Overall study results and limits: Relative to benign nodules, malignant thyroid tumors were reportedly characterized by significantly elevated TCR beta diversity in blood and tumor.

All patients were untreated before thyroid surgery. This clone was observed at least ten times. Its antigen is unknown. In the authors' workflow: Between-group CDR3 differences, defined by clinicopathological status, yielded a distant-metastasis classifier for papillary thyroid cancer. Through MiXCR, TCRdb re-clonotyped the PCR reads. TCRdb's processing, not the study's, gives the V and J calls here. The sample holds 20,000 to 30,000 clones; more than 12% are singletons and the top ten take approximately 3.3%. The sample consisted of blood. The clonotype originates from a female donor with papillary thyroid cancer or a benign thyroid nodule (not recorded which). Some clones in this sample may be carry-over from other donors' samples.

DNA of the CDR3: TGTGCCAGCAGAAGAGCGGGAGGGCCCTACGAGCAGTACTTC. This codes for CASRRAGGPYEQYF. The V and J genes are TRBV6-1 and TRBJ2-7, with 10 positions matching TRBD2. V lost 6 bases, J lost 2 bases, and 4 bases stayed unmatched. Germline CDR1 is MNHNS and CDR2 is SASEGT. This CDR3 spans 14 amino acids.